The clone carrying this T cell receptor beta chain was recorded many times. The target antigen is unknown. This entry belongs to a study of CD8 T cells in ankylosing spondylitis. Study results and caveats: Reportedly, significant enrichment of disease-linked clones occurred in matched ankylosing spondylitis synovial fluid. A motif of 7 to 9 highly homologous TCR beta variants was seen as apparently characteristic of ankylosing spondylitis blood. Certain motif variants had earlier been reported in reactive arthritis synovial fluid and blood.

CDR1 is MDHEN and CDR2 is SYDVKM in the germline V gene. Trimming took 3 bases from V and 2 from J; bases not matched to a gene: 14. The CDR3 length is 18 residues. TCRdb recomputed calls from the 5' RACE reads with MiXCR, one row per CDR3 protein. The sample holds about 52,000 distinct CDR3 sequences, 7.4% seen once. This sequence was found in a female donor with ankylosing spondylitis or in good health (not recorded which). The sequenced sample consisted of blood, either unsorted or a sorted T cell fraction (not recorded which). V usage is TRBV28 and J usage is TRBJ2-3; TRBD1 aligns across 7 bases. The CDR3 sequence: CASSLSPTGTELTDTQYF. The CDR3 DNA reads as TGTGCCAGCAGTTTGTCACCCACCGGGACAGAGCTCACAGATACGCAGTATTTT.